Presented here are 9 T cell receptor beta chains from one specimen sequenced in a study of blood T cell repertoires in COVID-19. TCRdb's table, derived via immunoSEQ multiplex PCR, lists solely in-frame clones and lacks some. The sample has tens of thousands of clones; roughly 87% are singletons. What was sequenced was peripheral blood. The receptors derive from a woman of 80 years or more with acute or convalescent COVID-19.

The J gene is TRBJ1-2, the V gene TRBV19; D ambiguous. Per the germline V gene, CDR1 is LNHDA and CDR2 is SQIVND (reference sequence). The CDR3 spans 14 residues. The V end was cut by 5 bases, the J end by 2 bases, with 12 bases between. The CDR3 DNA sequence: TGTGCCAGTAGTTCCTCGTGGGAGAACTATGGCTACACCTTC. This codes for CASSSSWENYGYTF. Variable domain in full (rest from reference TRBV19 and TRBJ1-2): DGGITQSPKYLFRKEGQNVTLSCEQNLNHDAMYWYRQDPGQGLRLIYYSQIVNDFQKGDIAEGYSVSREKKESFPLTVTSAQKNPTAFYLCASSSSWENYGYTFGSGTRLTVV.

J is TRBJ1-6 and V is TRBV19; 8 bases agree with TRBD1. V lost 4 bases to trimming and J lost 5 bases; unmatched junction nucleotides: 7. There are 16 residues in the CDR3. The germline V gene has CDR1 LNHDA and CDR2 SQIVND (reference sequence). CDR3 in amino acids: CASSRRQGLHNSPLHF. CDR3 nucleotide sequence: TGTGCCAGTAGTAGAAGACAGGGGTTGCATAATTCACCCCTCCACTTT.

The chain uses TRBV12-3 or TRBV12-4 and TRBJ1-5, with unresolved D. The CDR3 loop spans 13 amino acids. Trimming removed 1 base at V and 6 bases at J, with 7 bases between. CDR3 residues: CASSLDKIQPQHF. CDR3 nucleotide sequence: TGTGCCAGCAGTTTAGACAAGATTCAGCCCCAGCATTTT.

This clone was recorded once. The chain has TRBV10-3 and TRBJ1-1; a possible D gene is TRBD1 (5 bases). This CDR3 region has 15 residues. Germline CDR1 reads ENHRY; CDR2 reads SYGVKD. Between the trimmed V and J ends, which lost 6 bases and 1 base, there was a span of 15 bases. CDR3 coding DNA: TGTGCCATCAGAACTCTGCTGGGGCAGAACACTGAAGCTTTCTTT. It is translated as CAIRTLLGQNTEAFF.

The gene calls are TRBV7-2 and TRBJ2-5, with D maybe TRBD1 (5 bases). Germline assignment: CDR1 SGHTA and CDR2 FQGNSA. The CDR3 loop spans 15 amino acids. V was shortened by 3 bases and J by 0 bases, with 11 bases between the two germline ends. The CDR3 here is CASSFGRGYQETQYF. The CDR3 DNA sequence: TGTGCCAGCAGCTTCGGAAGGGGATACCAAGAGACCCAGTACTTC.

The J gene is TRBJ2-5, the V gene TRBV1; TRBD2 is the table's D call and was not checked against the DNA. TRBV1 is classified as a pseudogene. This CDR3 contains 18 residues. The CDR3, as DNA: TGCACCAGCAGCGATGATAGGACTAGCGGGAAAGTAGGAGAGACCCAGTACTTC. This gives the protein CTSSDDRTSGKVGETQYF.

The chain is built from TRBV6-6 and TRBJ1-2; 7 bases fit TRBD1. In germline, CDR1 is MNHNY, CDR2 SVGAGI (reference sequence). V was clipped by 11 bases and J by 4 bases; unmatched bases: 10. This CDR3 has 13 residues. Here the CDR3 reads CASRTGQVYGYTF. For the CDR3, the DNA is TGTGCCTCCAGGACAGGCCAAGTCTATGGCTACACCTTC.

This chain connects TRBV6-5 to TRBJ2-1, with 8 bases matching TRBD1. CDR3 length equals 13 residues. The V gene's germline CDR1 is MNHEY and CDR2 SVGAGI. V lost 7 bases to trimming and J lost 10 bases; unmatched junction nucleotides: 9. CDR3 loop: CASTERTGNEQFF. The CDR3 nucleotides are TGTGCCAGCACCGAAAGGACAGGGAACGAGCAGTTCTTC.

The V and J genes are TRBV11-2 and TRBJ2-7; 9 bases map to TRBD2. The CDR3 totals 15 residues. CDR1 and CDR2 from the germline V gene are SGHAT and FQNNGV. J was trimmed by 6 bases and V by 0 bases; bases with no gene match: 6. Written as DNA, the CDR3 is TGTGCCAGCAGCTTAGATGGCGGGGGGGCCTCCGAGCAGTACTTC. As protein: CASSLDGGGASEQYF.